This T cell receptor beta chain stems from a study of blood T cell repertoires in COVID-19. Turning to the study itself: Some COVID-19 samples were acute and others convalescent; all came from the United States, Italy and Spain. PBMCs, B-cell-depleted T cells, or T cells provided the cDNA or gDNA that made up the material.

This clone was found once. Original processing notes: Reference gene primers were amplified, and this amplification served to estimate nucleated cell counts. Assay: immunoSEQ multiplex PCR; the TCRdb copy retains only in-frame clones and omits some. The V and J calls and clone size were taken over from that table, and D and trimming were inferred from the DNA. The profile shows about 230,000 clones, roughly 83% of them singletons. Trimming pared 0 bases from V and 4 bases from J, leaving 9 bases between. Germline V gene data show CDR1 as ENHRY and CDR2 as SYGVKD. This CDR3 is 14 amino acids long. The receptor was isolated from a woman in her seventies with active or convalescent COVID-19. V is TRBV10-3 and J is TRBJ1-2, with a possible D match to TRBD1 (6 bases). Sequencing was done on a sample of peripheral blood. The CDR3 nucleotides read TGTGCCATCAGTGAGTCGGGACACTCCTATGGCTACACCTTC. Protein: CAISESGHSYGYTF.